Listed here are 22 T cell receptor beta chains from one sample, sequenced in a study of CD8 T cells in ankylosing spondylitis. Each CDR3 protein gets one entry after TCRdb re-called the 5' RACE reads with MiXCR. The data show 150,000 to 200,000 distinct CDR3 sequences, approximately 12% seen once. Sequencing was carried out using blood, either unsorted or a sorted T cell fraction (not recorded which). All receptors derive from a female donor with ankylosing spondylitis or in good health (not recorded which).

About this clonotype: This may be a read error: a much more frequent sequence differs by one nucleotide. The rearrangement links TRBV7-8 to TRBJ2-1; D assignment may be TRBD1 or TRBD2 (5 bases each). The CDR3 contains 13 residues. Trimming shortened V by 1 base and J by 8 bases, and 9 bases separated the two germline ends. Per germline, CDR1 SGHVS and CDR2 FQNEAQ. The CDR3 bases are TGTGCCAGCAGCTTAGTTTTGGGGGATGAGCAGTTCTTC. Its translation is CASSLVLGDEQFF.

The chain couples TRBV29-1 to TRBJ1-4; D is unclear. Germline values: CDR1 SQVTM, CDR2 ANQGSEA. Trimming stripped 7 bases from V and 7 bases from J, with 16 bases between. The CDR3 length is 13 residues. The CDR3 is CSAVKALGEKLFF. CDR3 DNA: TGCAGCGCCGTGAAGGCCCTGGGTGAAAAACTGTTTTTT.

This clonotype has a single count. The chain is built from TRBV19 and TRBJ2-5; TRBD2 might be the D (6 bases). CDR3 length: 15 amino acids. The germline V gene has CDR1 LNHDA and CDR2 SQIVND (reference sequence). Trimming removed 6 bases from V and 2 bases from J, with 16 bases in between. The CDR3 DNA reads as TGTGCCAGTAGGGACGGCGGGGCTGGGCAAGAGACCCAGTACTTC. Amino acids: CASRDGGAGQETQYF.

There are many counts of this clonotype. The rearrangement uses TRBV28 and TRBJ2-1; 11 bases match TRBD2. CDR3 length: 15 amino acids. With 8 bases clipped from V and 5 bases from J, the junction kept 8 bases outside the gene matches. Per the germline V gene, CDR1 is MDHEN and CDR2 is SYDVKM. CDR3 DNA sequence: TGTGCCAGCGACACTAGCGGGAGAAAGGACAATGAGCAGTTCTTC. It is translated as CASDTSGRKDNEQFF.

In this sample, this clonotype turned up many times. The CDR3 sequence is CSARVVEKLFF. DNA for the CDR3: TGCAGTGCTAGAGTTGTTGAAAAACTGTTTTTT. The chain joins TRBV20-1 to TRBJ1-4; no reliable D call. Germline V CDR1 and CDR2: DFQATT, SNEGSKA (reference sequence). The ends were cut back, 1 base at V and 7 bases at J, with 4 bases in the middle. This CDR3 spans 11 amino acids.

This clonotype was counted many times. The chain combines TRBV7-3 with TRBJ2-7; 8 bases line up with TRBD2. CDR1 and CDR2 from the germline V gene are SGHTA and FQGTGA. The CDR3 loop spans 15 amino acids. V trimming: 9 bases; J trimming: 2 bases; junction bases outside the gene matches: 12. The CDR3 loop reads CASPQTSVGPYEQYF. The DNA for the CDR3 is TGTGCCAGTCCTCAGACTAGCGTAGGTCCCTACGAGCAGTACTTC.

This clonotype was counted ten times or more. The chain joins TRBV6-4 to TRBJ2-1; D may be TRBD2 (6 bases). The CDR3 has 13 amino acids. Germline V gives CDR1 MRHNA, CDR2 SNTAGT. Trimming shortened V by 4 bases and J by 5 bases, and 9 bases separated the two germline ends. The CDR3 coding sequence is TGTGCCAGCAGTGGGGGGACTCACAATGAGCAGTTCTTC. This codes for CASSGGTHNEQFF.

Many counts were recorded for this clonotype. The chain uses TRBV29-1 and TRBJ1-2; D is unresolved. The germline V and J ends were trimmed by 6 bases and 6 bases, with 17 bases remaining between them. The CDR3 extends over 13 amino acids. Germline-derived CDR1 and CDR2 are SQVTM and ANQGSEA. CDR3 nucleotides: TGCAGCGTCGACCCCGGCAGCAGTGATGGCTACACCTTC. This encodes CSVDPGSSDGYTF. Using reference TRBV29-1 and TRBJ1-2 for the parts outside the CDR3, the full variable domain is SAVISQKPSRDICQRGTSLTIQCQVDSQVTMMFWYRQQPGQSLTLIATANQGSEATYESGFVIDKFPISRPNLTFSTLTVSNMSPEDSSIYLCSVDPGSSDGYTFGSGTRLTVV.

This clonotype was recorded many times. The rearrangement uses TRBV5-1 and TRBJ1-3; TRBD1 is a possible D gene (6 bases). The CDR3 is 15 residues long. CDR1 and CDR2 (germline): SGHRS, YFSETQ. With 4 bases removed from V and 3 bases from J, the gap between germline ends came to 14 bases. CDR3 bases: TGCGCCAGCAGCGCTTCCAGGGGATTTGGAAACACCATATATTTT. Translated, it gives CASSASRGFGNTIYF.

In this sample, this clonotype turned up many times. The chain is built from TRBV7-6 and TRBJ2-7; 7 positions agree with TRBD2. V was pared by 0 bases and J by 0 bases, with 5 bases of the junction left unmatched. The germline V gene encodes CDR1 SGHVS and CDR2 FNYEAQ. This CDR3 has 16 amino acids. The CDR3 DNA reads TGTGCCAGCAGCTTAGCTTCTAGCGGAGGCTCCTACGAGCAGTACTTC. It is translated as CASSLASSGGSYEQYF.

This clonotype was seen many times. The chain couples TRBV11-3 to TRBJ2-2, with unresolved D. Germline V gives CDR1 SGHNT, CDR2 YENEEA. V lost 7 bases, J lost 8 bases, and 11 bases lay in between. The CDR3 runs 12 residues. The CDR3 DNA reads TGTGCCAGCACCCTGGCCGAAGGGGAGCTGTTTTTT. Amino acid sequence: CASTLAEGELFF. Full variable domain (rest looked up from reference TRBV11-3 and TRBJ2-2): EAGVVQSPRYKIIEKKQPVAFWCNPISGHNTLYWYLQNLGQGPELLIRYENEEAVDDSQLPKDRFSAERLKGVDSTLKIQPAELGDSAVYLCASTLAEGELFFGEGSRLTVL.

This clonotype was detected a few times. V and J are TRBV19 and TRBJ2-7, with D possibly matching TRBD2 (6 bases). With 6 bases removed from V and 5 bases from J, the gap between germline ends came to 20 bases. The CDR3 runs to 15 residues. Germline V gives CDR1 LNHDA, CDR2 SQIVND (reference sequence). The CDR3 is CASREGPRFRNEQYF. DNA of the CDR3: TGTGCCAGTAGGGAGGGACCGAGATTTAGGAACGAGCAGTACTTC.

This clonotype was seen repeatedly, ten times or more. The chain uses TRBV7-2 and TRBJ2-1; unclear D gene. The germline gives CDR1 SGHTA, CDR2 FQGNSA. Deletions cut 2 bases from V and 1 base from J, with 12 bases between. The length of the CDR3 is 16 residues. DNA for the CDR3: TGTGCCAGCAGCTTATACGGCGGAAGGTCCTACAATGAGCAGTTCTTC. As protein: CASSLYGGRSYNEQFF.

The chain joins TRBV7-8 to TRBJ1-2, with D unclear. Germline loops: CDR1 SGHVS, CDR2 FQNEAQ. This CDR3 spans 15 amino acids. Trimming removed 5 bases from V and 3 bases from J, with 16 bases in between. As DNA, the CDR3 is TGTGCCAGCAGCCCCCTAGACACTAACTACTATGGCTACACCTTC. Its protein is CASSPLDTNYYGYTF.

There are a few counts of this clonotype. J is TRBJ2-7 and V is TRBV2, with 8 positions matching TRBD1. After removal of 7 bases from V and 4 bases from J, the junction contained 3 bases not matched to a gene. Germline CDR1 and CDR2: SNHLY and FYNNEI. The CDR3 is made up of 12 amino acids. The CDR3 spells CASTTGGYEQYF. The CDR3 DNA sequence: TGTGCCAGCACTACAGGGGGTTACGAGCAGTACTTC.

This clonotype was counted ten times or more. V is TRBV19 and J is TRBJ1-2, with 9 bases fitting TRBD1. With 0 bases clipped from V and 4 bases from J, the junction kept 3 bases outside the gene matches. Per germline, CDR1 LNHDA and CDR2 SQIVND (reference sequence). The CDR3 has 15 residues. Here the CDR3 reads CASSIDTDRGYGYTF. The DNA for the CDR3 is TGTGCCAGTAGTATAGATACGGACAGGGGCTATGGCTACACCTTC.

This clonotype was recorded at least ten times. The chain has TRBV7-2 and TRBJ2-5; D not resolved. V was pared by 1 base and J by 1 base, with 7 bases between. The germline CDR1 and CDR2 sequences are SGHTA and FQGNSA. The CDR3 sequence is 14 residues long. CDR3 protein: CASSLGTVQETQYF. The CDR3 DNA is TGTGCCAGCAGCTTAGGGACCGTCCAAGAGACCCAGTACTTC.

This clonotype came up a few times. V is TRBV12-3 or TRBV12-4 and J is TRBJ2-1; the D call may be TRBD1 or TRBD2 (5 bases each). The CDR3 sequence is 13 residues long. V lost 6 bases and J lost 6, with 12 bases in between. CDR3 in amino acids: CASRYGARNEQFF. DNA of the CDR3: TGTGCCAGCAGGTACGGGGCTCGCAATGAGCAGTTCTTC.

This clonotype was found many times. The CDR3 DNA is TGTGCCACCAGTGTCACTAGCGGGAGGGCCGCGTTCAGTGAGCAGTTCTTC. Encoded protein: CATSVTSGRAAFSEQFF. This rearrangement joins TRBV24-1 to TRBJ2-1, with 13 bases fitting TRBD2. Germline CDR1 reads KGHDR; CDR2 reads SFDVKD. This CDR3 contains 17 residues. V gave up 5 bases and J gave up 9 bases; unmatched junction bases: 12.

The table lists this clonotype with a few counts. The chain joins TRBV7-9 to TRBJ1-1; D unclear. The CDR3 length is 12 residues. Germline V gene sequence: CDR1 SEHNR, CDR2 FQNEAQ (reference sequence). Trimming took off 7 bases at V and 6 bases at J, with 12 bases between the two ends. The CDR3 coding sequence is TGTGCCAGCAACGCCGGGAGGGCTGAAGCTTTCTTT. This encodes CASNAGRAEAFF.

There are a few counts of this clonotype. V is TRBV18 and J is TRBJ1-5; D is uncertain. There are 13 residues in the CDR3. Germline V gives CDR1 KGHSH, CDR2 LQKENI. The V end lost 4 bases, the J end lost 8 bases, and 12 bases lay between the germline ends. Written as DNA, the CDR3 is TGTGCCAGCTCACACCTTCCCGGGAAGCCCCAGCATTTT. This translates into CASSHLPGKPQHF.

There are many counts of this clonotype. The rearrangement joins TRBV4-3 to TRBJ2-7; the match to TRBD1 covers 8 bases. The CDR3 consists of 14 residues. Losses at the gene ends were 3 bases for V and 6 bases for J; bases not matched to a gene: 7. Per germline, CDR1 LGHNA and CDR2 YSLEER. CDR3 bases: TGCGCCAGCAGCCAGGACAGGGACAGCTCCGAGCAGTACTTC. Protein sequence: CASSQDRDSSEQYF.